This paragraph reports one T cell receptor (beta chain). The antigen remains unidentified. Sequencing used immunoSEQ multiplex PCR; TCRdb keeps in-frame clones, though not all of them. Of roughly 330,000 clones detected, approximately 90% appear once; the ten largest clones hold approximately 1%. These data come from a study of cytomegalovirus exposure and HLA in healthy donors. Study-level background: It was reported in a later analysis that the same platform had been used for the 100 to 150 validation repertoires as for the roughly 710 first-cohort repertoires.

The study, taken as a whole, reports: A few of the chains that were CMV-associated were confirmed in vitro to be specific for CMV antigens.

This TCR was recovered from a woman aged 30 to 39 in good health and CMV-seropositive. The source material was PBMCs.

The CDR3 sequence is CASFLRGARSYEQYF. The DNA for the CDR3 is TGTGCCAGCTTCCTCCGAGGGGCGCGGTCCTACGAGCAGTACTTC. The V and J genes are TRBV2 and TRBJ2-7, with D tentatively TRBD1 or TRBD2 (5 bases each). CDR1 and CDR2 from the germline V gene are SNHLY and FYNNEI. V was cut by 8 bases and J by 1 base, with 18 bases left in between. This CDR3 comprises 15 residues.